This entry lists 4 T cell receptor beta chains sequenced from one sample in a study of post-analysis software for immune sequencing data. General observations from the study: Controls showed lower frequencies than patients for four to six TRBV segments, and TRBV5-6, TRBV5-1 and TRBV20-1 were among these.

Tagging with unique molecular identifiers was a feature of the TCR beta cDNA libraries. TCRdb itself ran the PCR reads through MiXCR, one entry per CDR3 protein. Of 350,000 to 450,000 distinct CDR3 sequences in the sample, 39% were seen once. These receptors are not linked to any known antigen. Sequenced material: blood. The origin of the receptors is a girl under 10 years old with multiple sclerosis.

This clonotype was counted only a few times. A much larger clone lies a single base off, so this may be a read error. CDR3 nucleotides: TGTGCCAGCAGCGGGGGACAGGGGGCCAACGTCCTGACTTTC. Protein sequence: CASSGGQGANVLTF. The V gene is TRBV7-8, the J gene TRBJ2-6; 7 bases align to TRBD1. The trim removed 5 bases at V and 4 bases at J, leaving 2 bases unmatched. The CDR3 consists of 14 residues. The germline CDR1 and CDR2 sequences are SGHVS and FQNEAQ.

The chain carries TRBV13 and TRBJ2-2; TRBD2 matches 8 bases. Germline-derived CDR1 and CDR2 are PRHDT and FYEKMQ (reference sequence). Losses at the gene ends were 3 bases for V and 7 bases for J; bases not matched to a gene: 4. There are 14 residues in the CDR3. The CDR3 nucleotides are TGTGCCAGCAGCTTGGGACTAGTTGTCGGGGAGCTGTTTTTT. Amino acid sequence: CASSLGLVVGELFF.

The genes are TRBV5-1 and TRBJ1-4, with D tentatively TRBD1 (6 bases). The germline CDR1 and CDR2 sequences are SGHRS and YFSETQ. CDR3 length: 16 amino acids. Trimming left V 8 bases short and J 5 bases short, with 22 bases between. CDR3 sequence (DNA): TGCGCCAGTATGACGCTTAAGGACAGCATAAATGAAAAACTGTTTTTT. Residues: CASMTLKDSINEKLFF.

This clonotype has just one count. The chain links TRBV12-3 or TRBV12-4 to TRBJ1-2; 7 bases are shared with TRBD1. This CDR3 region has 18 residues. The V segment lost 3 bases and the J segment 4 bases; nucleotides outside the gene matches: 17. CDR3 in DNA: TGTGCCAGCAGTTTTGATAGTTGGACAGGACCGGATGGCTATGGCTACACCTTC. It encodes CASSFDSWTGPDGYGYTF.